Here is one T cell receptor beta chain with its context. Its target is unknown. This entry comes from a study of cytomegalovirus exposure and HLA in healthy donors. Broader study findings: Previously analyzed data showed that most TCR beta V segments were productive at a frequency of about 87% or about 30%.

Donors were nominally healthy when sampled, though unrecorded immune exposures were likely. The CDR3 runs 14 residues. J lost 3 bases, V lost 4 bases, and 6 bases had no gene match. CDR1 and CDR2 from the germline V gene are LGHNA and YNFKEQ. In the PCR, 60 Vbeta and 13 Jbeta primers were used. Data came from immunoSEQ multiplex PCR; TCRdb stores just in-frame clones and leaves some out. The table shows some 95,000 clones, with approximately 71% occurring only once. The chain uses TRBV4-2 and TRBJ2-7; TRBD1 agrees at 7 bases. The sample was PBMCs. This TCR derives from a young woman in good health and CMV-seropositive. The CDR3 spells CASSLGTDGYEQYF. The CDR3 DNA reads as TGTGCCAGCAGCCTGGGGACAGACGGCTACGAGCAGTACTTC.